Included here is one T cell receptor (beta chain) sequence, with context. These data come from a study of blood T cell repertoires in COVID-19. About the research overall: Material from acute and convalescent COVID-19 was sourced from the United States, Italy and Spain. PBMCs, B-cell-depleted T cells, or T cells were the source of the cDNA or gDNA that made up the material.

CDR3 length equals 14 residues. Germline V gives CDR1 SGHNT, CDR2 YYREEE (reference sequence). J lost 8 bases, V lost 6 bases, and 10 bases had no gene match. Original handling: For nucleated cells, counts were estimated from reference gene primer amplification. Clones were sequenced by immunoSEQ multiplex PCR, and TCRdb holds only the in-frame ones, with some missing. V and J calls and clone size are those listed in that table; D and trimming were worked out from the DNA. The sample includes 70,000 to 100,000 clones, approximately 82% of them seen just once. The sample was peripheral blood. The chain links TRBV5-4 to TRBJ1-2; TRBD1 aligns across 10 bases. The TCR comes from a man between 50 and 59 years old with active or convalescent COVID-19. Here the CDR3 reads CASNTKGTGEGYTF. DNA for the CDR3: TGTGCCAGCAATACAAAAGGGACAGGGGAGGGCTACACCTTC.